This passage covers 10 T cell receptor beta chains from one sample sequenced in a study of OX40 agonist ivuxolimab in advanced cancers. TCRdb keeps only in-frame clones here, not all; method: immunoSEQ multiplex PCR. The data hold approximately 89,000 clones, with around 88% observed a single time. The sample was CD4+ or CD8+ T cells sorted from blood, taken in a trial of the OX40 agonist ivuxolimab. All receptors come from an adult with an advanced solid tumor such as melanoma, head and neck, liver or kidney cancer.

The chain carries TRBV28 and TRBJ2-7, with no clear D. The V gene lost 4 bases and the J gene lost 3 bases, with 10 bases spanning the gap. Germline V CDR1 and CDR2: MDHEN, SYDVKM. This CDR3 contains 13 residues. The CDR3 protein is CASSSAKDYEQYF. The CDR3 DNA follows: TGTGCCAGCAGTTCCGCCAAAGACTACGAGCAGTACTTC.

The chain has TRBV29-1 and TRBJ2-5; maybe TRBD2 (6 bases). The CDR3 sequence is 13 residues long. V lost 5 bases and J lost 1, with 11 bases in between. Germline CDR1 SQVTM, CDR2 ANQGSEA. CDR3 in DNA: TGCAGCGTTAGGGCGGAGGGCCAAGAGACCCAGTACTTC. It yields the protein CSVRAEGQETQYF.

V gene TRBV18 combines with J gene TRBJ2-3, with unresolved D. The V and J ends lost 0 bases and 2 bases respectively, with 6 bases between them. CDR3 length: 14 residues. The germline V gene has CDR1 KGHSH and CDR2 LQKENI. CDR3 amino acids: CASSPPGNTDTQYF. In DNA form, the CDR3 reads TGTGCCAGCTCACCACCAGGGAACACAGATACGCAGTATTTT.

This clone was observed a single time. The chain recombines TRBV7-2 with TRBJ2-7; D gene uncertain. Germline V gives CDR1 SGHTA, CDR2 FQGNSA. This CDR3 spans 10 amino acids. V gave up 1 base and J gave up 6 bases, with 1 base separating them. CDR3 protein: CASSLVEQYF. The CDR3 DNA reads as TGTGCCAGCAGCTTAGTCGAGCAGTACTTC.

V and J are TRBV27 and TRBJ1-5, with D maybe TRBD1 (5 bases). The CDR3 is 12 amino acids. The V end was cut by 3 bases, the J end by 7 bases, with 7 bases between. CDR1 MNHEY and CDR2 SMNVEV come from the germline V gene (reference sequence). CDR3 sequence: CASSFWGQPQHF. CDR3 DNA: TGTGCCAGCAGTTTTTGGGGGCAGCCCCAGCATTTT.

The V and J genes are TRBV30 and TRBJ1-4; D is undetermined. The germline V gene encodes CDR1 GTSNPN and CDR2 SVGIG (reference sequence). This CDR3 is 11 amino acids long. The germline V and J ends were trimmed by 5 bases and 8 bases, with 9 bases remaining between them. The CDR3 DNA sequence: TGTGCCTGGTCGATTCGAGAAAAACTGTTTTTT. Amino acids: CAWSIREKLFF.

This chain uses TRBV6-5 with TRBJ2-5, with 11 bases identical to TRBD2. In germline, CDR1 is MNHEY, CDR2 SVGAGI. This CDR3 comprises 14 residues. V lost 6 bases, J lost 4 bases, and 4 bases stayed unmatched. Here the CDR3 DNA reads TGTGCCAGCAGCCGAACTAGCGGGAGAGAGACCCAGTACTTC. It codes for CASSRTSGRETQYF.

The chain recombines TRBV18 with TRBJ2-7, with TRBD2 identical over 14 bases. V trimming: 5 bases; J trimming: 0 bases; junction bases outside the gene matches: 3. This CDR3 has 16 residues. The germline V gene has CDR1 KGHSH and CDR2 LQKENI. CDR3 coding DNA: TGTGCCAGCTCATCCGGGACTAGCGGGAGCTCCTACGAGCAGTACTTC. This translates into CASSSGTSGSSYEQYF.

In DNA form, the CDR3 reads TGTGCCAGCAGTGAAGGGGGGGTTCAGCCCCAGCATTTT. Translating it yields CASSEGGVQPQHF. This chain links TRBV6-1 with TRBJ1-5; TRBD1 might be the D (5 bases). From germline, CDR1 is MNHNS and CDR2 SASEGT. Deletions cut 1 base from V and 6 bases from J, with 7 bases between. This CDR3 is 13 amino acids long.

This rearrangement joins TRBV11-2 to TRBJ2-7; no firm D call. Trimming removed 2 bases at V and 7 bases at J, with 12 bases between. Germline lookup yields CDR1 SGHAT and CDR2 FQNNGV. This CDR3 comprises 13 residues. The CDR3 here is CASSLLSGREQYF. The CDR3, as DNA: TGTGCCAGCAGCTTACTCTCTGGCCGGGAGCAGTACTTC.